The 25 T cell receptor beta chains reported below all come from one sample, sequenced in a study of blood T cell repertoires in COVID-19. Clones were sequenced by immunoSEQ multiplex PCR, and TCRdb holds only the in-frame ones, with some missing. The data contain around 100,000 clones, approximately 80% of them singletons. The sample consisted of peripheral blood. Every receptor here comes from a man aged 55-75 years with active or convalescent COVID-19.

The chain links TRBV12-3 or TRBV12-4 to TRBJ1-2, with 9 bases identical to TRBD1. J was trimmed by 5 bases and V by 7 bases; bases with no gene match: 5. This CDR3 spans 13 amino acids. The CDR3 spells CASNPGQGYGYTF. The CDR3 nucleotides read TGTGCCAGCAACCCGGGACAGGGTTATGGCTACACCTTC.

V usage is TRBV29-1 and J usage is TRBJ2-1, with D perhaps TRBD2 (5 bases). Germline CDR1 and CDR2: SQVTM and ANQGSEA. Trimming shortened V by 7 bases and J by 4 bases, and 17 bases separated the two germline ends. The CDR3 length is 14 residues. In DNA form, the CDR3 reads TGCAGCGGATTAGCGCCGGGAATTTACAATGAGCAGTTCTTC. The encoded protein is CSGLAPGIYNEQFF.

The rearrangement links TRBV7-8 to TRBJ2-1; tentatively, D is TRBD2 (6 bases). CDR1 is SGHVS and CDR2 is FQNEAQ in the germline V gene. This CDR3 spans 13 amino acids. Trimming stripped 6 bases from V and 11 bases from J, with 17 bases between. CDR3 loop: CASSRGGKDQQFF. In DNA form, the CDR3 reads TGTGCCAGCAGTCGAGGCGGGAAAGACCAGCAGTTCTTC. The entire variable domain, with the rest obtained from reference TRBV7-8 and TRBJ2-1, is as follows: GAGVSQSPRYKVAKRGQDVALRCDPISGHVSLFWYQQALGQGPEFLTYFQNEAQLDKSGLPSDRFFAERPEGSVSTLKIQRTQQEDSAVYLCASSRGGKDQQFFGPGTRLTVL.

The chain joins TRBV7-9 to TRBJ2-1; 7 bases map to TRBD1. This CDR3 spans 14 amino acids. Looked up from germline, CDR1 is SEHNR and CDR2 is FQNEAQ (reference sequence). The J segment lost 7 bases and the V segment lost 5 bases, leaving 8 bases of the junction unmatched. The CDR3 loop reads CASSRSTGLNEQFF. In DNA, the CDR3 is TGTGCCAGCAGCCGATCGACAGGGTTGAATGAGCAGTTCTTC.

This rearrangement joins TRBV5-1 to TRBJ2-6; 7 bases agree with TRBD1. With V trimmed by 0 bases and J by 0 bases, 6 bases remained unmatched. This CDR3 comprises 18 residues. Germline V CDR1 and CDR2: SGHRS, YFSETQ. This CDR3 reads CASSLEGAVISGANVLTF. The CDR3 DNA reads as TGCGCCAGCAGCTTGGAGGGGGCTGTAATCTCTGGGGCCAACGTCCTGACTTTC.

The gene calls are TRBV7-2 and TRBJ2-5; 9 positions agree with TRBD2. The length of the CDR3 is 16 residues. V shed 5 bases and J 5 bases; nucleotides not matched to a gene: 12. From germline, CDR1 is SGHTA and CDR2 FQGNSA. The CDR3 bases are TGTGCCAGCAGCCCCCCAGGCGGGAGGGCCCTGGAGACCCAGTACTTC. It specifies CASSPPGGRALETQYF.

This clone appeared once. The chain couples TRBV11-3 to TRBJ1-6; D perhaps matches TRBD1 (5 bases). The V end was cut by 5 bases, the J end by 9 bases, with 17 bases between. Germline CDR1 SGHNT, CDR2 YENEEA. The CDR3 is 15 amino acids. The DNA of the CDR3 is TGTGCCAGCAGCCCAGCCCTAACCGGGGGTTCACCCCTCCACTTT. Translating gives CASSPALTGGSPLHF.

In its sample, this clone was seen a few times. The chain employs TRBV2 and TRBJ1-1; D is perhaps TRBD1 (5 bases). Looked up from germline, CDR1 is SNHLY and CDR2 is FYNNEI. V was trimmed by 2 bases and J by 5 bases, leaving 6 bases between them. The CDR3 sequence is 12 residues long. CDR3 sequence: CASSEQGTEAFF. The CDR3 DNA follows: TGTGCCAGCAGTGAACAGGGAACTGAAGCTTTCTTT.

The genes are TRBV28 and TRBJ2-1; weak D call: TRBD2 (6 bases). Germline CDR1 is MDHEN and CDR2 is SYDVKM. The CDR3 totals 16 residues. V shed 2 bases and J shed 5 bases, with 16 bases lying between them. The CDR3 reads CASSLAEGRFNNEQFF. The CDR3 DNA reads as TGTGCCAGCAGTTTAGCCGAGGGGAGGTTTAACAATGAGCAGTTCTTC.

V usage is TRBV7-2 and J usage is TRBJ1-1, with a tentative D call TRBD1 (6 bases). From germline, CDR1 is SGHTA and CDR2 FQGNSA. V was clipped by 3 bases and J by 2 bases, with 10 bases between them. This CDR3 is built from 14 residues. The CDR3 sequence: CASSLRGTNTEAFF. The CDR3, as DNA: TGTGCCAGCAGCTTGAGGGGGACAAACACTGAAGCTTTCTTT.

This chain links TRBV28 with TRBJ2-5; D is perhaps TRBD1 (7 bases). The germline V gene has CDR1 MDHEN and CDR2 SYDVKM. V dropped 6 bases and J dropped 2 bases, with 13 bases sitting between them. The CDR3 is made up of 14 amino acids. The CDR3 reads CASSRGTVQETQYF. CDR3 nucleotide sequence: TGTGCCAGCAGCCGGGGGACAGTTCAAGAGACCCAGTACTTC. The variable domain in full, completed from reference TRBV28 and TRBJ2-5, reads DVKVTQSSRYLVKRTGEKVFLECVQDMDHENMFWYRQDPGLGLRLIYFSYDVKMKEKGDIPEGYSVSREKKERFSLILESASTNQTSMYLCASSRGTVQETQYFGPGTRLLVL.

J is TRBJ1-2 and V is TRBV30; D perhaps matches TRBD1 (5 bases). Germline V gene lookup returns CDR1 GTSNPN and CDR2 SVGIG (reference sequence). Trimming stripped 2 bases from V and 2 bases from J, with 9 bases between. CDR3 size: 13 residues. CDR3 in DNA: TGTGCCTGGAGTTCTCAGGGAAACTATGGCTACACCTTC. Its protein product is CAWSSQGNYGYTF.

CDR3 in DNA: TGTGCCACCAGTGGGCAGGGGCCAGAAGAGACCCAGTACTTC. This sequence encodes CATSGQGPEETQYF. J is TRBJ2-5 and V is TRBV24-1; D may be TRBD1 (6 bases). Germline assignment: CDR1 KGHDR and CDR2 SFDVKD. The CDR3 is 14 amino acids. V was clipped by 5 bases and J by 3 bases, with 12 bases between them.

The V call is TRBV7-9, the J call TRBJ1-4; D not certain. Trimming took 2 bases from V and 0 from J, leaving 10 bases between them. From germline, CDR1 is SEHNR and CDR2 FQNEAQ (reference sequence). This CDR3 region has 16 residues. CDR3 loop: CASSLRNGATNEKLFF. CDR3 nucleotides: TGTGCCAGCAGCTTAAGAAACGGTGCAACTAATGAAAAACTGTTTTTT.

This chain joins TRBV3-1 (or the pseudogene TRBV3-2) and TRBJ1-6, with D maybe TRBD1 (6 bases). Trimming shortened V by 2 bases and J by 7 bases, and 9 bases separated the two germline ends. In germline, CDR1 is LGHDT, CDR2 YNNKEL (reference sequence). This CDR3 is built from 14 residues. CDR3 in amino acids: CASSQFTGNSPLHF. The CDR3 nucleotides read TGTGCCAGCAGCCAATTCACAGGGAATTCACCCCTCCACTTT.

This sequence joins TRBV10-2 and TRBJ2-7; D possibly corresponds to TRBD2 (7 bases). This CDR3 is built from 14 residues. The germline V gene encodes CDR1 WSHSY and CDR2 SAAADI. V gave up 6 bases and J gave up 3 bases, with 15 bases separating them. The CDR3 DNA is TGCGCCAGCAGCCAGGGGAGGGTTGGCTACGAGCAGTACTTC. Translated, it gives CASSQGRVGYEQYF.

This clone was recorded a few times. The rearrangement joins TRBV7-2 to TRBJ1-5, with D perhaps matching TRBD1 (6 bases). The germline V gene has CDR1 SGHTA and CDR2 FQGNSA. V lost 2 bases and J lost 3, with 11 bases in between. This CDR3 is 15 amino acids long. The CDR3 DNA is TGTGCCAGCAGCTTAACGACAGGAGACAATCAGCCCCAGCATTTT. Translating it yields CASSLTTGDNQPQHF.

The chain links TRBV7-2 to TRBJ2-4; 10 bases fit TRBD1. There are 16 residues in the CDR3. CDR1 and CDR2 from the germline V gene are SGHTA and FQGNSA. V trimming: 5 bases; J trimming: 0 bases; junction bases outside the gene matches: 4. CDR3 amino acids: CASSLGQGRAKNIQYF. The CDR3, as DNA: TGTGCCAGCAGCCTGGGACAGGGGAGAGCCAAAAACATTCAGTACTTC.

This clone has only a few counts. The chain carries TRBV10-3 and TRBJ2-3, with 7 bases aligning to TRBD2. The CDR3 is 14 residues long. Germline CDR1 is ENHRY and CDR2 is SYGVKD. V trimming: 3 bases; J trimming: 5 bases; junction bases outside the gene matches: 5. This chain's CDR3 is CAISDRTGGDTQYF. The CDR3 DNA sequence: TGTGCCATCAGTGATCGGACGGGAGGAGATACGCAGTATTTT.

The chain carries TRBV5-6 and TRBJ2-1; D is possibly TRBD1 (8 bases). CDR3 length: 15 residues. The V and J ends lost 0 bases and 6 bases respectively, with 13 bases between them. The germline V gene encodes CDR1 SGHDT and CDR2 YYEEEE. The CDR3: CASSLDRGRVNEQFF. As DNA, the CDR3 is TGTGCCAGCAGCTTGGACAGGGGGAGGGTCAATGAGCAGTTCTTC.

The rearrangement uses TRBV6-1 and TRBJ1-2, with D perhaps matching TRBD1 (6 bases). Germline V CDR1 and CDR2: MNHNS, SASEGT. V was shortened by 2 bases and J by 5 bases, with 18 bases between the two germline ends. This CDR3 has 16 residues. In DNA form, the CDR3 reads TGTGCCAGCAGTGAAAGCTCGGCAGGGGTAGGATATGGCTACACCTTC. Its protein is CASSESSAGVGYGYTF.

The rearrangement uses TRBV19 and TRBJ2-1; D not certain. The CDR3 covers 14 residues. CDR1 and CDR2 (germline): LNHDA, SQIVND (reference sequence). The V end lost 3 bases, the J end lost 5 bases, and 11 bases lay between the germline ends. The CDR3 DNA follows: TGTGCCAGTAGTATTCGATCAGTCGACAATGAGCAGTTCTTC. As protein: CASSIRSVDNEQFF.

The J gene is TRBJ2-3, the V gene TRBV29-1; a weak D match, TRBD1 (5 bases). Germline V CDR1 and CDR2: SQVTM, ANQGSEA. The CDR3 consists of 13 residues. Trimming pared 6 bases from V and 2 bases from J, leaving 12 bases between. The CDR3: CSVVKGPTDTQYF. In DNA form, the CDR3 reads TGCAGCGTGGTAAAGGGGCCCACAGATACGCAGTATTTT.

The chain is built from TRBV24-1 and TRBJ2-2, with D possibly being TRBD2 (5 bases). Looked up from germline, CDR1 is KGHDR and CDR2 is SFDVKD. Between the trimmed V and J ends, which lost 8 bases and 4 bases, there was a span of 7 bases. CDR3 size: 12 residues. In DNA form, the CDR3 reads TGTGCCACCAATCGGGGCACCGGGGAGCTGTTTTTT. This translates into CATNRGTGELFF.

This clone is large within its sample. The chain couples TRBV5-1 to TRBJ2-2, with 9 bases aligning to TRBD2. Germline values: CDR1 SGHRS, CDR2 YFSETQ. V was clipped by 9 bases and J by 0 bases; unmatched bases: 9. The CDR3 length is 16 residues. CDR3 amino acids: CAIPRLADSNTGELFF. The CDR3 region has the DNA TGCGCCATTCCTAGACTAGCGGATTCGAACACCGGGGAGCTGTTTTTT.